The 5 T cell receptor beta chains below were found in one sample sequenced in a study of T cell responses to AZD1222 COVID-19 vaccine (dated by TCRdb to the early 2020s). The receptor library was made with the immunoSEQ multiplex PCR assay. TCRdb took over this immuneACCESS table, retaining in-frame rearrangements with V and J assigned. Such tables are incomplete; in checked studies, under half of the missing clones stem from an unresolved V gene, and the remainder is unexplained. The sample has roughly 120,000 clones on record, 70% to 90% of them singletons. The ten largest clones take up roughly 4.3% of the sample. The time point tag for this specimen amounts to: baseline before first vaccination. Explained via the paper, the treatment or condition label denotes: meningococcal conjugate vaccine given as trial control. The source was peripheral blood, collected on day 0 of MenACWY control vaccination. These receptors were taken from an adult in good health.

This CDR3 reads CASSQDQAGSYEQYF. The DNA of the CDR3 is TGTGCCAGCAGCCAAGATCAGGCAGGGTCCTACGAGCAGTACTTC. The chain employs TRBV4-2 and TRBJ2-7, with a tentative D call TRBD1 (5 bases). Looked up from germline, CDR1 is LGHNA and CDR2 is YNFKEQ. V dropped 0 bases and J dropped 1 base, with 10 bases sitting between them. The length of the CDR3 is 15 residues.

This chain connects TRBV12-3 or TRBV12-4 to TRBJ1-2; D is unclear. The CDR3 length is 12 residues. The V end was cut by 6 bases, the J end by 8 bases, with 13 bases between. The CDR3 is CASRTAQKGYTF. The CDR3 nucleotides read TGTGCCAGCAGGACCGCCCAGAAGGGCTACACCTTC.

This clone was seen only a few times. The chain links TRBV30 to TRBJ1-1, with D perhaps TRBD1 (6 bases). V was clipped by 2 bases and J by 2 bases, with 18 bases between them. This CDR3 region has 16 residues. Germline V gene data show CDR1 as GTSNPN and CDR2 as SVGIG (reference sequence). CDR3 loop: CAWSLPGYRVNTEAFF. The CDR3 DNA follows: TGTGCCTGGAGTCTCCCTGGGTACAGGGTCAACACTGAAGCTTTCTTT.

The chain links TRBV2 to TRBJ1-6, with D perhaps TRBD1 (5 bases). Germline CDR1 and CDR2: SNHLY and FYNNEI. This CDR3 has 15 residues. V gave up 3 bases and J gave up 6 bases, with 12 bases separating them. In DNA form, the CDR3 reads TGTGCCAGCAGTGAGTTGGGACGCAGTAATTCACCCCTCCACTTT. This gives the protein CASSELGRSNSPLHF.

V gene TRBV27 combines with J gene TRBJ1-2; 7 bases agree with TRBD1. The CDR3 is made up of 12 amino acids. CDR1 and CDR2 from the germline V gene are MNHEY and SMNVEV (reference sequence). Trimming took 5 bases from V and 9 from J; bases not matched to a gene: 6. CDR3 in DNA: TGTGCCAGCAGTACTCGGACAGGACGCTACACCTTC. This codes for CASSTRTGRYTF.